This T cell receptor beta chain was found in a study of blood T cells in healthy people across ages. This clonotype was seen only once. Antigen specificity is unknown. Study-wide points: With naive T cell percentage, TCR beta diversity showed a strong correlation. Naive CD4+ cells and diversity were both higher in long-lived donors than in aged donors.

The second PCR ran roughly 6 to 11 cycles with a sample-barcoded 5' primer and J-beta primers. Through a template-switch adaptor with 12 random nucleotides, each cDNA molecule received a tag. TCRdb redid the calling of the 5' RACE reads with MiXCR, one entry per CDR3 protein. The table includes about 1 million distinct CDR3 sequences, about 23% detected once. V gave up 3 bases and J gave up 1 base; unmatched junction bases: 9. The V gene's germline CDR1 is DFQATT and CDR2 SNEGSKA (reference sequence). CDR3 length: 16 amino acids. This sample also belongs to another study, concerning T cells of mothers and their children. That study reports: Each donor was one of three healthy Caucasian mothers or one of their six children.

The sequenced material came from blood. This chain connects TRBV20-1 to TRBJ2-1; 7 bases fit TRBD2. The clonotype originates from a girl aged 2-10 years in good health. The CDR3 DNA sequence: TGCAGTGCTAGGGCCCCGGGGGGTGGGTCCTACAATGAGCAGTTCTTC. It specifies CSARAPGGGSYNEQFF.